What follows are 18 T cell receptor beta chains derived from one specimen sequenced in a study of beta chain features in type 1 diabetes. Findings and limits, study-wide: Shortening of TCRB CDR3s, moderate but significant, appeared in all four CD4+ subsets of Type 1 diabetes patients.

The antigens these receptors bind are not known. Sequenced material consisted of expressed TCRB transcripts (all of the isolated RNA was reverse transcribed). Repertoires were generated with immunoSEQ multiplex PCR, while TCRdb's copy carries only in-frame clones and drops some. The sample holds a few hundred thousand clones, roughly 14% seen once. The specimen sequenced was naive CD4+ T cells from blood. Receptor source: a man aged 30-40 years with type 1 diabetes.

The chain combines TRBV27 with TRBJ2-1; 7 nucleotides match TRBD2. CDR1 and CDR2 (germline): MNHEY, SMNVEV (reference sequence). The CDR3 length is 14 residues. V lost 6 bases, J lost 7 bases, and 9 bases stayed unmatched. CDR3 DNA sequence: TGTGCCAGCAGCCTACGGGGGGTAGAGAATGAGCAGTTCTTC. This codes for CASSLRGVENEQFF.

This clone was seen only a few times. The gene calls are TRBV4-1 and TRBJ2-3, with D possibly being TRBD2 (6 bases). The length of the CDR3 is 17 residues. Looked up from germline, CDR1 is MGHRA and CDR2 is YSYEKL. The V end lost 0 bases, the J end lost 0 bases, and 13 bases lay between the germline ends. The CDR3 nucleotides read TGCGCCAGCAGCCAAGAAAGGCGGGGAGCTAGCACAGATACGCAGTATTTT. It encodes CASSQERRGASTDTQYF.

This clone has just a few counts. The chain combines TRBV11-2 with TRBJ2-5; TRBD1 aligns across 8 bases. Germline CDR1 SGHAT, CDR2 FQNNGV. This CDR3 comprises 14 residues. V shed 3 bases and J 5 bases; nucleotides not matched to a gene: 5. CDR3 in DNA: TGTGCCAGCAGCTTGAACCAGGGGGCGGAGACCCAGTACTTC. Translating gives CASSLNQGAETQYF.

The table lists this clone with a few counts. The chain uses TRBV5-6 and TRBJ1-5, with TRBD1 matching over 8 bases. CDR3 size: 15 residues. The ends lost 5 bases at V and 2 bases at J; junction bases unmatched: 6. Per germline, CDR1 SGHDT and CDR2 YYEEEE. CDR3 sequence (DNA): TGTGCCAGCAGGAAACAGGGGGAGCGCAATCAGCCCCAGCATTTT. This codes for CASRKQGERNQPQHF.

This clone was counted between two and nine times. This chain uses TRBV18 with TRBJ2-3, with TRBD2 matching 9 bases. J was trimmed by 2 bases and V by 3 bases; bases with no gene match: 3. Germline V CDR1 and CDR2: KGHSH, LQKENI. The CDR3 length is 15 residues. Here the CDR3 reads CASSPSGGLTDTQYF. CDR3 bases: TGTGCCAGCTCACCTAGCGGGGGCCTCACAGATACGCAGTATTTT.

DNA for the CDR3: TGCAGCGCTCGACAGGATAATGAAAAACTGTTTTTT. Protein: CSARQDNEKLFF. The chain employs TRBV29-1 and TRBJ1-4, with D perhaps matching TRBD1 (6 bases). V lost 7 bases and J lost 4, with 10 bases in between. The CDR3 contains 12 residues. Germline CDR1 SQVTM, CDR2 ANQGSEA. The whole variable domain, filled in from reference TRBV29-1 and TRBJ1-4, reads SAVISQKPSRDICQRGTSLTIQCQVDSQVTMMFWYRQQPGQSLTLIATANQGSEATYESGFVIDKFPISRPNLTFSTLTVSNMSPEDSSIYLCSARQDNEKLFFGSGTQLSVL.

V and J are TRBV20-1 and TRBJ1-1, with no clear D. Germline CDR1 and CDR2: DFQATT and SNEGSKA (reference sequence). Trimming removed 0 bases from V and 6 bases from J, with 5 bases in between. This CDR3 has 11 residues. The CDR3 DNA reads TGCAGTGCTAGAGATGCAGCTGAAGCTTTCTTT. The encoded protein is CSARDAAEAFF.

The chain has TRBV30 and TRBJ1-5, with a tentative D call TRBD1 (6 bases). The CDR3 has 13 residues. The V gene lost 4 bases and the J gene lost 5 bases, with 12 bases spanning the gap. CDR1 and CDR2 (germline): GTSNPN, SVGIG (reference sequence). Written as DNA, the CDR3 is TGTGCCTGGACACGAGGGGGGGATCAGCCCCAGCATTTT. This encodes CAWTRGGDQPQHF. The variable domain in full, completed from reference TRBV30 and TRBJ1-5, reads SQTIHQWPATLVQPVGSPLSLECTVEGTSNPNLYWYRQAAGRGLQLLFYSVGIGQISSEVPQNLSASRPQDRQFILSSKKLLLSDSGFYLCAWTRGGDQPQHFGDGTRLSIL.

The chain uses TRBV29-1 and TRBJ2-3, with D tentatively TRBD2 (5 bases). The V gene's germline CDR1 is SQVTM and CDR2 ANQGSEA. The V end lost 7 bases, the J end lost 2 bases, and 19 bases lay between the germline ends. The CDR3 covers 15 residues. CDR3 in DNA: TGCAGCGGTGGACGTCGTAGCGATTCCACAGATACGCAGTATTTT. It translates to CSGGRRSDSTDTQYF.

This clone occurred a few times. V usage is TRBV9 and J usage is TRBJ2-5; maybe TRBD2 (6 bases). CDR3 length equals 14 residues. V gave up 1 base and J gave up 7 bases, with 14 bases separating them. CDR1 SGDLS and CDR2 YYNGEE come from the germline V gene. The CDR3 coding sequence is TGTGCCAGCAGCGTACCCGACCCCGGGGGGACCCAGTACTTC. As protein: CASSVPDPGGTQYF.

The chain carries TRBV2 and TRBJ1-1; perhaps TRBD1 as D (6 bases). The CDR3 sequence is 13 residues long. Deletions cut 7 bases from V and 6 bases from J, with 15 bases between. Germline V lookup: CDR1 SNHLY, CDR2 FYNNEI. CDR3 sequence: CASTPTDRPEAFF. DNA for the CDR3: TGTGCCAGCACCCCAACCGACAGGCCTGAAGCTTTCTTT.

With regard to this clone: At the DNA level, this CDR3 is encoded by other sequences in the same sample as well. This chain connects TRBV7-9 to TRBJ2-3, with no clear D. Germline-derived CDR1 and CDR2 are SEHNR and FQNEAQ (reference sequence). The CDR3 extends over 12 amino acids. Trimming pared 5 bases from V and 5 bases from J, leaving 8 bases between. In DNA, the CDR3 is TGTGCCAGCAGCCCCAGAGGAGATACGCAGTATTTT. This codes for CASSPRGDTQYF.

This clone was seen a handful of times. CDR3 region: CASRARDRVGETQYF. In nucleotides, the CDR3 is TGTGCCAGCAGGGCCCGGGACAGGGTCGGAGAGACCCAGTACTTC. The V call is TRBV2, the J call TRBJ2-5, with 9 bases matching TRBD1. This CDR3 is built from 15 residues. Trimming removed 6 bases from V and 4 bases from J; junction bases left unmatched: 9. CDR1 SNHLY and CDR2 FYNNEI come from the germline V gene. Variable domain in full (rest from reference TRBV2 and TRBJ2-5): EPEVTQTPSHQVTQMGQEVILRCVPISNHLYFYWYRQILGQKVEFLVSFYNNEISEKSEIFDDQFSVERPDGSNFTLKIRSTKLEDSAMYFCASRARDRVGETQYFGPGTRLLVL.

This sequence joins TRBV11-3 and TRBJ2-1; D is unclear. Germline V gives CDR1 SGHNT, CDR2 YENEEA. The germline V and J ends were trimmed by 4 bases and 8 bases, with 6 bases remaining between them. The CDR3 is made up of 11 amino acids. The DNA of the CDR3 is TGTGCCAGCAGCTATTCGGATGAGCAGTTCTTC. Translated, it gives CASSYSDEQFF.

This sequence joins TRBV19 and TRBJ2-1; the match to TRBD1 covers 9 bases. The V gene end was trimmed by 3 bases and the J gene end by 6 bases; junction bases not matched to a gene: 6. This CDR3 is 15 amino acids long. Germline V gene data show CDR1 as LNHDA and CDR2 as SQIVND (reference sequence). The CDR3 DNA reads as TGTGCCAGTAGTATTCGGGACAGGGAAATCAATGAGCAGTTCTTC. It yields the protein CASSIRDREINEQFF. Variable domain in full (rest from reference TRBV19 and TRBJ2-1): DGGITQSPKYLFRKEGQNVTLSCEQNLNHDAMYWYRQDPGQGLRLIYYSQIVNDFQKGDIAEGYSVSREKKESFPLTVTSAQKNPTAFYLCASSIRDREINEQFFGPGTRLTVL.

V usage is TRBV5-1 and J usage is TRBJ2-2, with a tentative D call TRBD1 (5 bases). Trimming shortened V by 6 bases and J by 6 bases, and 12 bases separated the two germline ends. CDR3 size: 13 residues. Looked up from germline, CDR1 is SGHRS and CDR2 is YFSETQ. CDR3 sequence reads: CASTRQQAGELFF. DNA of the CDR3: TGCGCCAGCACCCGACAGCAAGCCGGGGAGCTGTTTTTT. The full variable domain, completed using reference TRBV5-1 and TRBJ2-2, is KAGVTQTPRYLIKTRGQQVTLSCSPISGHRSVSWYQQTPGQGLQFLFEYFSETQRNKGNFPGRFSGRQFSNSRSEMNVSTLELGDSALYLCASTRQQAGELFFGEGSRLTVL.

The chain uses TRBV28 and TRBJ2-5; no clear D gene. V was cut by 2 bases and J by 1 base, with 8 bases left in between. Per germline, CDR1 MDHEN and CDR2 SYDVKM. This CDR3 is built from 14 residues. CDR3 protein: CASSLAQFQETQYF. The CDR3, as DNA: TGTGCCAGCAGTTTAGCCCAGTTCCAAGAGACCCAGTACTTC.

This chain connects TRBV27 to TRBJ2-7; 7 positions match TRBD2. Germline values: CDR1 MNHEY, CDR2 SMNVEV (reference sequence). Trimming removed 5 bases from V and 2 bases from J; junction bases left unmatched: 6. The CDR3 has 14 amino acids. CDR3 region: CASSLQSGTYEQYF. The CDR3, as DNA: TGTGCCAGCAGTCTCCAGAGCGGGACCTACGAGCAGTACTTC.